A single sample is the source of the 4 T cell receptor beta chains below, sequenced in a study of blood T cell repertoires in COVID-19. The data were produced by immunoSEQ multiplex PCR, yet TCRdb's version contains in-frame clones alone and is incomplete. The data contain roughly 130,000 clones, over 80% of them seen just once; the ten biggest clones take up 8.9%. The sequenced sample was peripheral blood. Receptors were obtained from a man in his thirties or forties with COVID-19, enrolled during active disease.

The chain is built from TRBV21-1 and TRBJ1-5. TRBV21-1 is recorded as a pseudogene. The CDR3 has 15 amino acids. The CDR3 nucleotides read TGTGCCAGCAGCAAAGACCCGAGCATTTTGGAGCCCCAGCATTTT. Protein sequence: CASSKDPSILEPQHF.

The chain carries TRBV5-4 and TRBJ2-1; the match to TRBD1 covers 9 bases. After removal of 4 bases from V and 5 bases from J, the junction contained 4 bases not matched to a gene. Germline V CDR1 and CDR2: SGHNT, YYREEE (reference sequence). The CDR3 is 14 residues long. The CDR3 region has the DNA TGTGCCAGCAGCACTCGGACAGGGGACAATGAGCAGTTCTTC. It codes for CASSTRTGDNEQFF.

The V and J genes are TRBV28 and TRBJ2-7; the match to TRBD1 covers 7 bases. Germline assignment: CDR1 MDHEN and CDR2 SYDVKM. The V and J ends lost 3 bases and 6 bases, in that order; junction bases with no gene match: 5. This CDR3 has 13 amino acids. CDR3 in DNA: TGTGCCAGCAGTTTCCCGGGACAGCGCGAGCAGTACTTC. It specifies CASSFPGQREQYF.

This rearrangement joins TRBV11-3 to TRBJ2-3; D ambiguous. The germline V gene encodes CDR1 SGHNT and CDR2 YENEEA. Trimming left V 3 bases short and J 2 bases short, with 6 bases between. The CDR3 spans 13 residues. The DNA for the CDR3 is TGTGCCAGCAGCTTCCAGATCACAGATACGCAGTATTTT. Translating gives CASSFQITDTQYF. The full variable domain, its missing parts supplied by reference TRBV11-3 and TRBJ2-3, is EAGVVQSPRYKIIEKKQPVAFWCNPISGHNTLYWYLQNLGQGPELLIRYENEEAVDDSQLPKDRFSAERLKGVDSTLKIQPAELGDSAVYLCASSFQITDTQYFGPGTRLTVL.